A single sample gave rise to the 17 T cell receptor beta chains below, sequenced in a study of cytomegalovirus exposure and HLA in healthy donors. 13 Jbeta primers and 60 Vbeta primers were used for the PCR. Using immunoSEQ multiplex PCR, the repertoire was profiled, and TCRdb retains in-frame clones only, with some absent. The sample includes roughly 200,000 clones, 70% to 80% of them seen just once. The material sequenced was PBMCs. These receptors all come from a male donor in good health and CMV-seronegative.

The rearrangement links TRBV19 to TRBJ2-5; D remains ambiguous. The germline CDR1 and CDR2 sequences are LNHDA and SQIVND (reference sequence). The CDR3 covers 13 residues. V dropped 3 bases and J dropped 6 bases, with 11 bases sitting between them. CDR3 sequence reads: CASSIKPRQTQYF. CDR3 nucleotides: TGTGCCAGTAGTATTAAGCCTCGCCAGACCCAGTACTTC.

V gene TRBV30 combines with J gene TRBJ1-1; no clear D gene. There are 13 residues in the CDR3. V was cut by 0 bases and J by 0 bases, with 5 bases left in between. CDR1 and CDR2 from the germline V gene are GTSNPN and SVGIG (reference sequence). The CDR3 spells CAWSVHLNTEAFF. CDR3 bases: TGTGCCTGGAGTGTACACCTGAACACTGAAGCTTTCTTT.

This sequence joins TRBV6-5 and TRBJ1-5, with a tentative D call TRBD1 (5 bases). Germline V gene data show CDR1 as MNHEY and CDR2 as SVGAGI. This CDR3 has 13 residues. Between the trimmed V and J ends, which lost 2 bases and 8 bases, there was a span of 10 bases. CDR3 sequence reads: CASSYGGTKPQHF. CDR3 in DNA: TGTGCCAGCAGTTACGGGGGGACGAAGCCCCAGCATTTT.

V and J are TRBV2 and TRBJ1-6; tentative D call: TRBD1 (5 bases). This CDR3 has 11 amino acids. The ends were cut back, 6 bases at V and 9 bases at J, with 6 bases in the middle. The germline CDR1 and CDR2 sequences are SNHLY and FYNNEI. CDR3 sequence reads: CASRTASPLHF. CDR3 nucleotide sequence: TGTGCCAGCAGGACAGCTTCACCCCTCCACTTT.

This sequence joins TRBV7-2 and TRBJ2-3; 8 nucleotides align to TRBD2. The CDR3 length is 16 residues. The germline V gene has CDR1 SGHTA and CDR2 FQGNSA. V was clipped by 1 base and J by 4 bases; unmatched bases: 7. The CDR3 sequence: CASSLVSGGGADTQYF. As DNA, the CDR3 is TGTGCCAGCAGCTTAGTGAGCGGGGGAGGGGCAGATACGCAGTATTTT. Together with reference TRBV7-2 and TRBJ2-3, the CDR3 gives the full variable domain: GAGVSQSPSNKVTEKGKDVELRCDPISGHTALYWYRQSLGQGLEFLIYFQGNSAPDKSGLPSDRFSAERTGGSVSTLTIQRTQQEDSAVYLCASSLVSGGGADTQYFGPGTRLTVL.

The chain couples TRBV7-7 to TRBJ2-1; 11 nucleotides agree with TRBD2. The CDR3 runs 15 residues. The germline V gene has CDR1 SSHAT and CDR2 FNYEAQ (reference sequence). Germline trimming cut 1 base from V and 6 bases from J; bases unmatched to any gene: 2. This chain's CDR3 is CASSLGTSGSNEQFF. In DNA form, the CDR3 reads TGTGCCAGCAGCTTAGGCACTAGCGGGAGCAATGAGCAGTTCTTC.

This clone was picked up one time. J is TRBJ2-2 and V is TRBV2; 8 nucleotides line up with TRBD2. The J segment lost 0 bases and the V segment lost 7 bases, leaving 16 bases of the junction unmatched. In germline, CDR1 is SNHLY, CDR2 FYNNEI. The CDR3 is 19 amino acids. The CDR3 bases are TGTGCCAGCACCGGTGGGGGACGGGGGGGTTCGCCGAACACCGGGGAGCTGTTTTTT. This codes for CASTGGGRGGSPNTGELFF.

In this sample, this clone is medium-sized. This chain joins TRBV6-1 and TRBJ1-1; the match to TRBD1 covers 7 bases. There are 14 residues in the CDR3. Per germline, CDR1 MNHNS and CDR2 SASEGT. V shed 7 bases, J shed 5 bases, and the junction held 10 bases outside the gene matches. The CDR3 nucleotides are TGTGCCAGCAACAAACAGGGGATTGGGACTGAAGCTTTCTTT. It is translated as CASNKQGIGTEAFF.

The chain links TRBV7-2 to TRBJ1-5; tentatively, D is TRBD1 (6 bases). V was trimmed by 5 bases and J by 3 bases, leaving 14 bases between them. The CDR3 contains 15 residues. CDR1 and CDR2 from the germline V gene are SGHTA and FQGNSA. The CDR3 coding sequence is TGTGCCAGCAGCAATCGGGACACCTACAATCAGCCCCAGCATTTT. Translating it yields CASSNRDTYNQPQHF.

The gene calls are TRBV28 and TRBJ1-4; 8 nucleotides match TRBD1. With 5 bases clipped from V and 8 bases from J, the junction kept 7 bases outside the gene matches. The CDR3 is made up of 14 amino acids. From germline, CDR1 is MDHEN and CDR2 SYDVKM. Written as DNA, the CDR3 is TGTGCCAGCAGTCAGACAGGGGCGGGCGAAAAACTGTTTTTT. This translates into CASSQTGAGEKLFF.

The rearrangement links TRBV12-5 to TRBJ2-2; D is perhaps TRBD1 (6 bases). This CDR3 is 15 amino acids long. The germline V and J ends were trimmed by 0 bases and 4 bases, with 9 bases remaining between them. Germline V lookup: CDR1 LGHNT, CDR2 FRNRAP. CDR3 nucleotides: TGTGCTAGTGGTTTGGTACAAGGGGGCACCGGGGAGCTGTTTTTT. The encoded protein is CASGLVQGGTGELFF.

J is TRBJ2-3 and V is TRBV9, with a weak D call TRBD1 (6 bases). The V and J ends lost 3 bases and 11 bases respectively, with 28 bases between them. CDR3 length: 17 residues. Germline lookup yields CDR1 SGDLS and CDR2 YYNGEE. CDR3 in amino acids: CASSAKNPGTSQQKQYF. In DNA form, the CDR3 reads TGTGCCAGCAGCGCCAAAAATCCCGGGACATCCCAACAGAAGCAGTATTTT. Supplemented by reference TRBV9 and TRBJ2-3, the full variable domain reads DSGVTQTPKHLITATGQRVTLRCSPRSGDLSVYWYQQSLDQGLQFLIQYYNGEERAKGNILERFSAQQFPDLHSELNLSSLELGDSALYFCASSAKNPGTSQQKQYFGPGTRLTVL.

The chain recombines TRBV4-2 with TRBJ2-4; 10 nucleotides agree with TRBD2. Per the germline V gene, CDR1 is LGHNA and CDR2 is YNFKEQ. V shed 0 bases, J shed 8 bases, and the junction held 7 bases outside the gene matches. This CDR3 comprises 16 residues. As DNA, the CDR3 is TGTGCCAGCAGCCAAGATCAGGCTAGCGGGGGTGACATTCAGTACTTC. It translates to CASSQDQASGGDIQYF.

The J gene is TRBJ1-1, the V gene TRBV4-1; 9 nucleotides align to TRBD1. Germline V gene data show CDR1 as MGHRA and CDR2 as YSYEKL. The CDR3 runs 14 residues. The V and J ends lost 0 bases and 4 bases, in that order; junction bases with no gene match: 0. The CDR3 loop is CASSQEDRGTEAFF. The CDR3 nucleotides read TGCGCCAGCAGCCAAGAGGACAGGGGCACTGAAGCTTTCTTT.

The chain has TRBV10-2 and TRBJ1-5, with 10 nucleotides matching TRBD1. V lost 4 bases and J lost 4; bases outside the gene matches: 7. Germline CDR1 and CDR2: WSHSY and SAAADI. The CDR3 extends over 16 amino acids. In nucleotides, the CDR3 is TGCGCCAGCAGTGGGGACAGGGGAACCGAAAATCAGCCCCAGCATTTT. It is translated as CASSGDRGTENQPQHF.

V gene TRBV6-1 combines with J gene TRBJ1-2; a weak D match, TRBD1 (6 bases). This CDR3 has 17 amino acids. Trimming removed 3 bases from V and 2 bases from J, with 19 bases in between. Germline assignment: CDR1 MNHNS and CDR2 SASEGT. The CDR3 here is CASSDVGLARGNYGYTF. CDR3 coding DNA: TGTGCCAGCAGTGACGTCGGACTTGCAAGGGGGAACTATGGCTACACCTTC.

The chain recombines TRBV30 with TRBJ1-5; 7 bases agree with TRBD1. J lost 6 bases, V lost 5 bases, and 10 bases had no gene match. Germline CDR1 is GTSNPN and CDR2 is SVGIG (reference sequence). The CDR3 is 14 residues long. The CDR3 nucleotides are TGTGCCTGGGGTCTAGGGGGCGCGGCTCAGCCCCAGCATTTT. This codes for CAWGLGGAAQPQHF.